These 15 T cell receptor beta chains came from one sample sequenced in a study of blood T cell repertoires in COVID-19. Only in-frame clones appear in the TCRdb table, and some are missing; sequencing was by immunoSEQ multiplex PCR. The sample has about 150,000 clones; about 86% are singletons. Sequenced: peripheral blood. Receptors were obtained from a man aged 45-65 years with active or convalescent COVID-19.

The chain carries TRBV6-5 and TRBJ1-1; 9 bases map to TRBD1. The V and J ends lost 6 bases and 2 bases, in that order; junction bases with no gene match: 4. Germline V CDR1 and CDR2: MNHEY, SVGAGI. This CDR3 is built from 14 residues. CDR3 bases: TGTGCCAGCAGAATGGACAGGGGTAACACTGAAGCTTTCTTT. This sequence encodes CASRMDRGNTEAFF.

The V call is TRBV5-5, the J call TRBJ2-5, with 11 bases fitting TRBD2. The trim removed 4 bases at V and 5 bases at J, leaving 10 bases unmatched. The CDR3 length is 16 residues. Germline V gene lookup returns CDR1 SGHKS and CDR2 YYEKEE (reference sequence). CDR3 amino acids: CASSEIAGGPGETQYF. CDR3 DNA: TGTGCCAGCAGCGAGATAGCGGGGGGGCCTGGGGAGACCCAGTACTTC.

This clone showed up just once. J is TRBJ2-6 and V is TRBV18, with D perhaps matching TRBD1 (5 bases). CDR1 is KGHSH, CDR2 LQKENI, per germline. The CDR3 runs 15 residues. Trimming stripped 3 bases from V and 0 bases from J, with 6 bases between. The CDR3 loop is CASSPTVSGANVLTF. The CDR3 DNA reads TGTGCCAGCTCACCGACAGTCTCTGGGGCCAACGTCCTGACTTTC. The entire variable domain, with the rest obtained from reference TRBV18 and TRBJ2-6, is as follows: NAGVMQNPRHLVRRRGQEARLRCSPMKGHSHVYWYRQLPEEGLKFMVYLQKENIIDESGMPKERFSAEFPKEGPSILRIQQVVRGDSAAYFCASSPTVSGANVLTFGAGSRLTVL.

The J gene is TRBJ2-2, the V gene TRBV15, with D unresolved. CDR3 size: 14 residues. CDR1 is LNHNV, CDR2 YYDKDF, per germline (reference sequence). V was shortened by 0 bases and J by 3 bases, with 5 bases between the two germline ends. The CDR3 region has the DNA TGTGCCACCAGCAGAGATACGGACACCGGGGAGCTGTTTTTT. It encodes CATSRDTDTGELFF.

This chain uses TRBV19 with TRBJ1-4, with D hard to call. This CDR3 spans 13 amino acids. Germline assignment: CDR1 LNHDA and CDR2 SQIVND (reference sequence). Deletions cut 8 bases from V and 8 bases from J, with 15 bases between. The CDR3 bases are TGTGCCAGTCGACCTGCGGGAGGGGAAAAACTGTTTTTT. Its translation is CASRPAGGEKLFF.

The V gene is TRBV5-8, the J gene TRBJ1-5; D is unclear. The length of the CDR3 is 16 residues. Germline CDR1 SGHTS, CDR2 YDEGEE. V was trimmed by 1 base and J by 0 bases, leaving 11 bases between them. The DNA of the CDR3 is TGTGCCAGCAGCTTGTTGGCACATTATAGCAATCAGCCCCAGCATTTT. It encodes CASSLLAHYSNQPQHF.

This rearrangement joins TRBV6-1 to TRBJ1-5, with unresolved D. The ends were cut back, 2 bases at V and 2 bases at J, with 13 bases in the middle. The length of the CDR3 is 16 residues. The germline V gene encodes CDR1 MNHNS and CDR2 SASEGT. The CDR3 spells CASSEMAGIGNQPQHF. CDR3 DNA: TGTGCCAGCAGTGAAATGGCCGGGATTGGCAATCAGCCCCAGCATTTT.

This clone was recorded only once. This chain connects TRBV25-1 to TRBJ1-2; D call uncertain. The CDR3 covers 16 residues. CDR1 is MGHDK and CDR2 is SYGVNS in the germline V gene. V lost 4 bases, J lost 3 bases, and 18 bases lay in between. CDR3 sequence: CASSGLVSAPDYGYTF. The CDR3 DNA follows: TGTGCCAGCAGTGGACTTGTTTCGGCACCGGACTATGGCTACACCTTC.

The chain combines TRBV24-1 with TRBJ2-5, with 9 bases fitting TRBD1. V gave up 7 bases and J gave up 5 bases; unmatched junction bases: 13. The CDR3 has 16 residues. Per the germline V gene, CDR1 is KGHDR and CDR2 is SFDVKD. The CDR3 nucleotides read TGTGCCACCAGCAGTGAACGACAGGGGGGAGGGGAGACCCAGTACTTC. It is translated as CATSSERQGGGETQYF.

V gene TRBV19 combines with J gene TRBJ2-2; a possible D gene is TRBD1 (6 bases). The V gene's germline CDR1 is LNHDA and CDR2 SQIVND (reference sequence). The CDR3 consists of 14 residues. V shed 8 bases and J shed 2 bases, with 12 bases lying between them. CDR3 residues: CASRWGLNTGELFF. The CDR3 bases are TGTGCCAGTCGATGGGGGCTAAACACCGGGGAGCTGTTTTTT.

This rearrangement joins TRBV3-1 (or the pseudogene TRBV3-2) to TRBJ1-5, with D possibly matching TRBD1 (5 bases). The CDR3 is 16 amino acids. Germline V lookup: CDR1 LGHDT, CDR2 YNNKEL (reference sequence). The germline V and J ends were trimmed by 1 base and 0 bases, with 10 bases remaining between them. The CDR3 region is CASSQAGSGSNQPQHF. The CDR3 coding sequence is TGTGCCAGCAGCCAAGCAGGGTCGGGTAGCAATCAGCCCCAGCATTTT.

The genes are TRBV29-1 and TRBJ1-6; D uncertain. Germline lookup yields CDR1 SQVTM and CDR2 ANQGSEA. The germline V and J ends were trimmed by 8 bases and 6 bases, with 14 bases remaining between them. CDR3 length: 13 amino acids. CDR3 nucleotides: TGCAGCCCCCCTGAGCTCTGTAATTCACCCCTCCACTTT. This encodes CSPPELCNSPLHF.

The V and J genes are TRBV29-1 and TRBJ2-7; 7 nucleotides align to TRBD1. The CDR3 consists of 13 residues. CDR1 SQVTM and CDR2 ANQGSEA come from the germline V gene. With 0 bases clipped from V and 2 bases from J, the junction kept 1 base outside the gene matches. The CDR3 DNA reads TGCAGCGTTGAAGAAGGGACAGCCTACGAGCAGTACTTC. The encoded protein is CSVEEGTAYEQYF.

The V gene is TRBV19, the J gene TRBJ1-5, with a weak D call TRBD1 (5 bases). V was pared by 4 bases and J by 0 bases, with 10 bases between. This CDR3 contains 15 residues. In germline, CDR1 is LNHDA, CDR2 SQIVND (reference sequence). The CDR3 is CASSTSRGSNQPQHF. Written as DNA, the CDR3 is TGTGCCAGTAGTACTAGTAGGGGTAGCAATCAGCCCCAGCATTTT.

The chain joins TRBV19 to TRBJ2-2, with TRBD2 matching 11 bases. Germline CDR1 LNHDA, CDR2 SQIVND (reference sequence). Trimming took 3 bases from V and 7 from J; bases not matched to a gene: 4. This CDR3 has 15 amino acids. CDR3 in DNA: TGTGCCAGTAGTATTAGCGGGGGGGCCCTCGGGGAGCTGTTTTTT. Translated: CASSISGGALGELFF.